This T cell receptor beta chain was profiled in a study of early T cells in non-severe SARS-CoV-2 infection. Study information: RNA in bulk from unsorted whole blood was sequenced, and chains were unpaired.

Each cDNA molecule carried a unique molecular identifier. One entry per CDR3 protein results from TCRdb running MiXCR on the 5' RACE reads. The table lists more than 95,000 distinct CDR3 sequences, approximately 10% of them singletons. Of note for this clonotype: Its antigen is currently unknown.

Whole-study results and caveats: Matching results from VDJdb favored anti-spike CD8 responses, leaving private and CD4 specificities undetected.

This CDR3 has 15 residues. V dropped 9 bases and J dropped 7; count of bases not matched to a gene: 10. Germline CDR1 is SGHTA and CDR2 is FQGNSA. The sample was whole blood, taken at baseline. The TCR comes from an adult who was a healthcare worker with PCR-confirmed SARS-CoV-2 infection or an uninfected control (not recorded which). The rearrangement uses TRBV7-2 and TRBJ1-6, with 9 bases that match TRBD1. This CDR3 reads CASNLWGQGNSPLHF. For the CDR3, the DNA is TGTGCCAGTAACCTTTGGGGACAGGGAAATTCACCCCTCCACTTT.